This entry lists 21 T cell receptor beta chains sequenced from one sample in a study of spatial heterogeneity in lung cancer. Using its own MiXCR run on the 5' RACE reads, TCRdb lists one record per CDR3 protein. The data show under 10,000 distinct CDR3 sequences, 3.5% to 5.5% seen once. Stated time point: sample taken at primary tumor resection. This specimen consisted of PBMCs, obtained at surgery. The receptor source for this set is a male donor with early-stage non-small cell lung cancer.

This clonotype appeared many times. V gene TRBV3-1 combines with J gene TRBJ2-7; no reliable D call. This CDR3 has 12 residues. CDR1 and CDR2 (germline): LGHDT, YNNKEL (reference sequence). Trimming left V 4 bases short and J 6 bases short, with 10 bases between. Here the CDR3 DNA reads TGTGCCAGCAGCCTTTCCCACGGCGAGCAGTACTTC. It encodes CASSLSHGEQYF.

The V and J genes are TRBV12-3 or TRBV12-4 and TRBJ2-2; D is possibly TRBD2 (7 bases). CDR3 size: 16 residues. V lost 6 bases to trimming and J lost 4 bases, with 18 bases between them. The CDR3 is CASRPNGGPGTGELFF. CDR3 nucleotides: TGTGCCAGCAGGCCCAACGGGGGGCCGGGCACCGGGGAGCTGTTTTTT.

By its share, this clonotype is medium-sized (0.01 to 0.1%). This chain joins TRBV4-1 and TRBJ2-1, with TRBD1 as a possible D gene (6 bases). Germline V lookup: CDR1 MGHRA, CDR2 YSYEKL. The CDR3 has 17 residues. V was pared by 3 bases and J by 3 bases, with 18 bases between. The CDR3 nucleotides read TGCGCCAGCAGCCATTCCCAGGGGCAGGAGCTCTACAATGAGCAGTTCTTC. Protein: CASSHSQGQELYNEQFF.

This clonotype was recorded many times. V is TRBV2 and J is TRBJ1-5; D unclear. Germline V lookup: CDR1 SNHLY, CDR2 FYNNEI. Trimming pared 5 bases from V and 1 base from J, leaving 15 bases between. This CDR3 has 16 amino acids. Here the CDR3 reads CASSSGWGRSNQPQHF. The CDR3 nucleotides are TGTGCCAGCAGTTCCGGATGGGGTAGAAGCAATCAGCCCCAGCATTTT.

This clonotype was detected many times. The chain couples TRBV5-1 to TRBJ2-3, with 9 bases that match TRBD1. V dropped 4 bases and J dropped 2; count of bases not matched to a gene: 2. There are 14 residues in the CDR3. Germline CDR1 and CDR2: SGHRS and YFSETQ. This CDR3 reads CASSTGGLTDTQYF. The CDR3 DNA sequence: TGCGCCAGCAGCACAGGGGGCCTCACAGATACGCAGTATTTT.

Relative to its sample, this clonotype is medium-sized. The V and J genes are TRBV11-2 and TRBJ1-1; 7 bases align to TRBD1. This CDR3 region has 14 residues. Germline values: CDR1 SGHAT, CDR2 FQNNGV. V lost 8 bases and J lost 3; bases outside the gene matches: 9. CDR3 in amino acids: CASALRGPYTEAFF. In nucleotides, the CDR3 is TGTGCCAGCGCCCTGAGGGGGCCTTACACTGAAGCTTTCTTT. Variable domain in full (rest from reference TRBV11-2 and TRBJ1-1): EAGVAQSPRYKIIEKRQSVAFWCNPISGHATLYWYQQILGQGPKLLIQFQNNGVVDDSQLPKDRFSAERLKGVDSTLKIQPAKLEDSAVYLCASALRGPYTEAFFGQGTRLTVV.

In its sample, this clonotype was seen many times. The gene calls are TRBV12-3 or TRBV12-4 and TRBJ1-1; D might be TRBD1 (6 bases). The CDR3 spans 15 residues. Trimming took off 3 bases at V and 3 bases at J, with 14 bases between the two ends. The CDR3 spells CASSFTNRVYTEAFF. The CDR3 DNA sequence: TGTGCCAGCAGTTTTACTAACAGGGTTTACACTGAAGCTTTCTTT.

This clonotype was seen at least ten times. This chain uses TRBV6-5 with TRBJ1-1; the D gene is possibly TRBD1 (5 bases). V lost 4 bases, J lost 6 bases, and 12 bases lay in between. The CDR3 totals 13 residues. Germline CDR1 MNHEY, CDR2 SVGAGI. This CDR3 is CASSSDSWPEAFF. CDR3 nucleotide sequence: TGTGCCAGCAGTTCAGACAGTTGGCCTGAAGCTTTCTTT.

The table lists this clonotype with a few counts. The V gene is TRBV29-1, the J gene TRBJ1-1; a weak D match, TRBD1 (5 bases). Germline lookup yields CDR1 SQVTM and CDR2 ANQGSEA. CDR3 length: 13 residues. V lost 4 bases to trimming and J lost 3 bases, with 12 bases between them. The DNA of the CDR3 is TGCAGCGTTGGAGAACAGGTGCACACTGAAGCTTTCTTT. Its translation is CSVGEQVHTEAFF. The variable domain in full, completed from reference TRBV29-1 and TRBJ1-1, reads SAVISQKPSRDICQRGTSLTIQCQVDSQVTMMFWYRQQPGQSLTLIATANQGSEATYESGFVIDKFPISRPNLTFSTLTVSNMSPEDSSIYLCSVGEQVHTEAFFGQGTRLTVV.

The chain has TRBV18 and TRBJ2-1; 8 bases match TRBD2. The junction had 2 bases not matched to a gene; V was cut back by 1 base and J by 0 bases. The CDR3 has 16 amino acids. Looked up from germline, CDR1 is KGHSH and CDR2 is LQKENI. CDR3 loop: CASSPLSGVSYNEQFF. CDR3 nucleotide sequence: TGTGCCAGCTCACCACTTAGCGGGGTCTCCTACAATGAGCAGTTCTTC.

Many counts were recorded for this clonotype. The chain couples TRBV5-5 to TRBJ1-1; D is undetermined. Trimming removed 4 bases from V and 6 bases from J, with 13 bases in between. CDR1 is SGHKS and CDR2 is YYEKEE in the germline V gene (reference sequence). There are 13 residues in the CDR3. CDR3 in DNA: TGTGCCAGCAGCCGAGAGAGCTGGGCTGAAGCTTTCTTT. As protein: CASSRESWAEAFF.

The chain couples TRBV10-2 to TRBJ2-3; 8 nucleotides agree with TRBD2. Trimming cost V 8 bases and J 0 bases; bases outside gene matches: 4. The CDR3 extends over 14 amino acids. In germline, CDR1 is WSHSY, CDR2 SAAADI. As DNA, the CDR3 is TGCGCCAGCGGAGCGGGGGCCAGCACAGATACGCAGTATTTT. Its protein is CASGAGASTDTQYF.

This clonotype was observed many times. V usage is TRBV7-2 and J usage is TRBJ1-1; D gene uncertain. The V and J ends lost 5 bases and 8 bases respectively, with 15 bases between them. The CDR3 length is 13 residues. Germline loops: CDR1 SGHTA, CDR2 FQGNSA. For the CDR3, the DNA is TGTGCCAGCAGCACCCTTCCGGGAACGGAAGCTTTCTTT. This codes for CASSTLPGTEAFF.

This clonotype was recorded at least ten times. This sequence joins TRBV6-2 or TRBV6-3 and TRBJ2-7, with 7 bases identical to TRBD1. The trim removed 6 bases at V and 3 bases at J, leaving 2 bases unmatched. From germline, CDR1 is MNHEY and CDR2 SVGEGT. The CDR3 extends over 12 amino acids. This chain's CDR3 is CASRRQGYEQYF. CDR3 in DNA: TGTGCCAGCAGAAGACAGGGCTACGAGCAGTACTTC.

The table lists this clonotype with many counts. The genes are TRBV2 and TRBJ2-2; maybe TRBD1 (7 bases). CDR3 length: 14 residues. CDR1 is SNHLY, CDR2 FYNNEI, per germline. V dropped 8 bases and J dropped 5 bases, with 15 bases sitting between them. In DNA, the CDR3 is TGTGCCAGCGGGGGGACAGTAACTACCGGGGAGCTGTTTTTT. This codes for CASGGTVTTGELFF.

This clonotype qualifies as medium-sized. The chain combines TRBV2 with TRBJ2-5; D is unclear. The V gene lost 6 bases and the J gene lost 0 bases, with 8 bases spanning the gap. The CDR3 loop spans 13 amino acids. In germline, CDR1 is SNHLY, CDR2 FYNNEI. The CDR3: CASRTDHQETQYF. The CDR3 region has the DNA TGTGCCAGCAGGACGGATCACCAAGAGACCCAGTACTTC.

By share of the sample, this clonotype is medium-sized. The chain recombines TRBV2 with TRBJ2-5; D gene ambiguous. The V end lost 6 bases, the J end lost 0 bases, and 8 bases lay between the germline ends. Germline CDR1 is SNHLY and CDR2 is FYNNEI. There are 13 residues in the CDR3. The CDR3 DNA sequence: TGTGCCAGCAGCCAGAGGTACCAAGAGACCCAGTACTTC. This codes for CASSQRYQETQYF.

This clonotype was seen repeatedly, ten times or more. V and J are TRBV27 and TRBJ2-1, with 8 bases identical to TRBD2. The germline V gene encodes CDR1 MNHEY and CDR2 SMNVEV (reference sequence). The V segment lost 9 bases and the J segment 10 bases; nucleotides outside the gene matches: 8. The CDR3 runs to 12 residues. CDR3 region: CASWNGGEEQFF. The CDR3 nucleotides read TGTGCCAGTTGGAACGGGGGGGAAGAGCAGTTCTTC.

The chain uses TRBV28 and TRBJ1-5, with 7 bases lining up with TRBD1. The CDR3 has 14 residues. After removal of 3 bases from V and 3 bases from J, the junction contained 2 bases not matched to a gene. CDR1 MDHEN and CDR2 SYDVKM come from the germline V gene. The CDR3 protein is CASSLGQFNQPQHF. In nucleotides, the CDR3 is TGTGCCAGCAGTTTGGGACAGTTCAATCAGCCCCAGCATTTT.

This clonotype was recorded many times. The chain's CDR3 is CASSPSSGGIDTQYF. In nucleotides, the CDR3 is TGTGCCAGCAGCCCTTCTTCCGGGGGTATAGATACGCAGTATTTT. This sequence joins TRBV11-2 and TRBJ2-3, with D possibly TRBD2 on 6 matching bases. The length of the CDR3 is 15 residues. Germline values: CDR1 SGHAT, CDR2 FQNNGV. V was clipped by 5 bases and J by 5 bases, with 17 bases between them. Complete variable domain (other parts from reference TRBV11-2 and TRBJ2-3): EAGVAQSPRYKIIEKRQSVAFWCNPISGHATLYWYQQILGQGPKLLIQFQNNGVVDDSQLPKDRFSAERLKGVDSTLKIQPAKLEDSAVYLCASSPSSGGIDTQYFGPGTRLTVL.

This clonotype is medium-sized (0.01 to 0.1%) by share. The chain carries TRBV6-5 and TRBJ2-3, with TRBD1 matching over 7 bases. Germline V gives CDR1 MNHEY, CDR2 SVGAGI. This CDR3 has 14 amino acids. The V gene end was trimmed by 8 bases and the J gene end by 3 bases; junction bases not matched to a gene: 8. The CDR3 spells CASGPQGETDTQYF. The CDR3 bases are TGTGCCAGCGGACCGCAGGGGGAAACAGATACGCAGTATTTT.